This TCR beta chain was profiled in a study of blood T cell repertoires in COVID-19. Germline lookup yields CDR1 KGHSH and CDR2 LQKENI. This CDR3 has 15 amino acids. After removal of 3 bases from V and 2 bases from J, the junction contained 6 bases not matched to a gene. Data came from immunoSEQ multiplex PCR; TCRdb stores just in-frame clones and leaves some out. Here the sample spans about 110,000 clones, about 85% being singletons. Sequencing used peripheral blood. The sequence was collected from a human donor in a cohort sampled during active COVID-19. The chain uses TRBV18 and TRBJ1-1; 7 positions agree with TRBD1. The CDR3: CASSPSRTGNTEAFF. The CDR3 region has the DNA TGTGCCAGCTCACCCTCGCGGACAGGCAACACTGAAGCTTTCTTT.